This T cell receptor beta chain originates from a study of cytomegalovirus exposure and HLA in healthy donors. This CDR3 has 17 residues. The trim removed 5 bases at V and 4 bases at J, leaving 15 bases unmatched. Per the germline V gene, CDR1 is SGHNT and CDR2 is YYREEE (reference sequence). The PCR made use of 60 Vbeta and 13 Jbeta primers. Assay used: immunoSEQ multiplex PCR; TCRdb lists only in-frame clones, some missing. The sample has fewer than 65,000 clones, about 80% seen once. The material sequenced was PBMCs. This chain uses TRBV5-4 with TRBJ1-3, with 7 bases that match TRBD1. The sequence was obtained from a woman in her 40s in good health and CMV-seropositive. This CDR3 reads CASSIQSTGYSGNTIYF. DNA of the CDR3: TGTGCCAGCAGTATACAATCGACAGGGTATAGCGGAAACACCATATATTTT.